Here is one T cell receptor beta chain with its context. Trimming cost V 4 bases and J 6 bases, with 19 bases left between them. CDR1 LGHNA and CDR2 YSLEER come from the germline V gene. The CDR3 length is 16 residues. The amount of total RNA extracted per sample was at least 6 micrograms. The sample is drawn from a study of blood T cells in healthy people across ages. PCR was performed a second time for roughly 6 to 12 cycles using a sample-barcoded 5' primer and a J-beta primer mix. TCRdb analysed the 5' RACE reads with MiXCR anew, one entry per CDR3 protein. The top ten hold roughly 2% of the sample, which has about 1.8 million distinct CDR3 sequences, 40% to 55% seen once.

The receptor was derived from a woman aged 40 to 50 in good health. The rearrangement links TRBV4-3 to TRBJ2-1; TRBD1 or TRBD2 may be the D gene (5 bases each). The specimen was blood. For the CDR3, the DNA is TGCGCCAGCAGCCGAGACCGGGACCGCAGCATCAATGAGCAGTTCTTC. This codes for CASSRDRDRSINEQFF.